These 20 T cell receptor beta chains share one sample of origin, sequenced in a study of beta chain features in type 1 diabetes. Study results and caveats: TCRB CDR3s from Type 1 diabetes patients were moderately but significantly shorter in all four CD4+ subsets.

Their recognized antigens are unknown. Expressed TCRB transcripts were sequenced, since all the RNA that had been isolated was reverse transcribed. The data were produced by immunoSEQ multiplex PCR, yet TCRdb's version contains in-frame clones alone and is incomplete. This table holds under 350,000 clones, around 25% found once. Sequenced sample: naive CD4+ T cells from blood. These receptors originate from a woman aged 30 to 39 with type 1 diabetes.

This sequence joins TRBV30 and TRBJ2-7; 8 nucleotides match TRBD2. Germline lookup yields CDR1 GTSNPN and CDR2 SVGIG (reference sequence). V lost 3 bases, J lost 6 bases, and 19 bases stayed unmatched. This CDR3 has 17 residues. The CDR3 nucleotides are TGTGCCTGGAGAATAGTATCCGGGACTAGTTCTTTGGGCGAGCAGTACTTC. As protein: CAWRIVSGTSSLGEQYF.

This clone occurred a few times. The CDR3 here is CASSGTRGTDTQYF. Here the CDR3 DNA reads TGTGCCAGTAGTGGAACCAGAGGAACAGATACGCAGTATTTT. The V call is TRBV19, the J call TRBJ2-3; D gene unclear. The CDR3 spans 14 residues. The V end was cut by 5 bases, the J end by 3 bases, with 12 bases between. Germline CDR1 reads LNHDA; CDR2 reads SQIVND (reference sequence).

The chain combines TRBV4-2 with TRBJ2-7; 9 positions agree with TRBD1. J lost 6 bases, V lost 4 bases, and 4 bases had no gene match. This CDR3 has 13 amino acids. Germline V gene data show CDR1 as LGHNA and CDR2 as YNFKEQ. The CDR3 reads CASSRDREGEQYF. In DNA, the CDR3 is TGTGCCAGCAGCCGGGACAGGGAAGGCGAGCAGTACTTC.

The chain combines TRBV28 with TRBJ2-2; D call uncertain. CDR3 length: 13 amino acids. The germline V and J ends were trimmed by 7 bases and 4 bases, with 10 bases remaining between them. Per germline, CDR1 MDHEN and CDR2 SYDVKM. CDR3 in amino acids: CASTGGSTGELFF. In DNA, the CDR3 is TGTGCCAGCACGGGTGGCAGCACCGGGGAGCTGTTTTTT.

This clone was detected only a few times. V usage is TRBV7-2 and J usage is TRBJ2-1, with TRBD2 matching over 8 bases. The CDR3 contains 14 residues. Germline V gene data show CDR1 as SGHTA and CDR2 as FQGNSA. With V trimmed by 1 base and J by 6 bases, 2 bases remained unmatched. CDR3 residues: CASSLELAVNEQFF. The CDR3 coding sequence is TGTGCCAGCAGCTTAGAACTAGCGGTCAATGAGCAGTTCTTC.

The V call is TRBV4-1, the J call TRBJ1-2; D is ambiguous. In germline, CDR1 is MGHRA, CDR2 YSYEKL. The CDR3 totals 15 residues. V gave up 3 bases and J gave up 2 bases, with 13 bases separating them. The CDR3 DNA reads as TGCGCCAGCAGCCAGCAGTCCTTCGGGAACTATGGCTACACCTTC. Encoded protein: CASSQQSFGNYGYTF.

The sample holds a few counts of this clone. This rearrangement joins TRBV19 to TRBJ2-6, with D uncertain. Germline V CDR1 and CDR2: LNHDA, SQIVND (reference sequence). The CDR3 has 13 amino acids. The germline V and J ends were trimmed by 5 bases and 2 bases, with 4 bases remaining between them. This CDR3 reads CASSATGANVLTF. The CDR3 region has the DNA TGTGCCAGTAGTGCGACTGGGGCCAACGTCCTGACTTTC.

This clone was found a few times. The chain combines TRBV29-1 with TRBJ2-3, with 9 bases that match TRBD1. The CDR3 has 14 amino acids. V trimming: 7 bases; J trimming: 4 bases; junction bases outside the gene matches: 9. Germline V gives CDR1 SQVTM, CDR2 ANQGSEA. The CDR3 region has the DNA TGCAGCGAGCCGACAGGGGGTCGAGCAGATACGCAGTATTTT. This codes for CSEPTGGRADTQYF.

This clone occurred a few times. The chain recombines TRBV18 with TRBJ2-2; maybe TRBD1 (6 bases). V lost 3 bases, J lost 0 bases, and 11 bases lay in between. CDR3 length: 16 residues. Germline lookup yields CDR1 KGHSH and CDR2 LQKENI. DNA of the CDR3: TGTGCCAGCTCACCTCTGGACAGTGCGAACACCGGGGAGCTGTTTTTT. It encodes CASSPLDSANTGELFF.

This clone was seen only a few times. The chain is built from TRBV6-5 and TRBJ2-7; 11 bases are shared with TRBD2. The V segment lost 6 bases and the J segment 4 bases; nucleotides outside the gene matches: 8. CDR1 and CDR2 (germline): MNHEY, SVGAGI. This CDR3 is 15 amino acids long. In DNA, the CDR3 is TGTGCCAGCAGCCAGACCGGGACTAGCGGTTACGAGCAGTACTTC. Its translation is CASSQTGTSGYEQYF.

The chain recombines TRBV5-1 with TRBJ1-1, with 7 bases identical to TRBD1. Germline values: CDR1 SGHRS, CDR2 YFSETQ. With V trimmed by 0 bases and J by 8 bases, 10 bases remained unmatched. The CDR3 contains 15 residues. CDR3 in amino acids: CASSLVGGGSSEAFF. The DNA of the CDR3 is TGCGCCAGCAGCTTGGTTGGAGGGGGCTCATCGGAAGCTTTCTTT.

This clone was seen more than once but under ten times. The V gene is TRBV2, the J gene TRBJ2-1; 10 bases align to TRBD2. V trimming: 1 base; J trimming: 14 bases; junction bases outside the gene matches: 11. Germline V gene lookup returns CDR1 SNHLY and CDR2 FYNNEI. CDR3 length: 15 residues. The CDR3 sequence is CASSEGLAGVVQEFF. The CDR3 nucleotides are TGTGCCAGCAGTGAAGGTCTAGCGGGAGTGGTCCAGGAGTTCTTC.

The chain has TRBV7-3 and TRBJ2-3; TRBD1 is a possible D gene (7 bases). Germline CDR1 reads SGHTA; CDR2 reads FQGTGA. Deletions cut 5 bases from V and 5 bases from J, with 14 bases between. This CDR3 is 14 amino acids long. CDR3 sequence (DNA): TGTGCCAGCAGCCAGGGGGGAGCACAAGATACGCAGTATTTT. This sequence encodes CASSQGGAQDTQYF.

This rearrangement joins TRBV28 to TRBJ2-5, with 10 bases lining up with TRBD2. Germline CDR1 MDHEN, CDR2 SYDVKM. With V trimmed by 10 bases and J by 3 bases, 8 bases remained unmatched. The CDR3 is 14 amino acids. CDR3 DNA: TGTGCCACCAGAGCGGGAGGGCCAAAAGAGACCCAGTACTTC. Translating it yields CATRAGGPKETQYF.

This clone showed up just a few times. CDR3 loop: CASSGGTALLFF. The CDR3 bases are TGTGCCAGTAGTGGGGGGACAGCCCTCCTATTCTTC. The rearrangement links TRBV19 to TRBJ2-1; possible D gene TRBD1, 7 bases. Germline V gives CDR1 LNHDA, CDR2 SQIVND (reference sequence). The CDR3 loop spans 12 amino acids. The V and J ends lost 5 bases and 16 bases respectively, with 18 bases between them.

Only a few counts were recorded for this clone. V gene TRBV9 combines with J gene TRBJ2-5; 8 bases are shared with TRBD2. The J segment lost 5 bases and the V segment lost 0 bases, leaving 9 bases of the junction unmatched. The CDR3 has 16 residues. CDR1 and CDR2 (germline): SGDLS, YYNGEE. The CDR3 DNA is TGTGCCAGCAGCGTAGTTCCTAGCGGGCTAGGGGAGACCCAGTACTTC. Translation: CASSVVPSGLGETQYF.

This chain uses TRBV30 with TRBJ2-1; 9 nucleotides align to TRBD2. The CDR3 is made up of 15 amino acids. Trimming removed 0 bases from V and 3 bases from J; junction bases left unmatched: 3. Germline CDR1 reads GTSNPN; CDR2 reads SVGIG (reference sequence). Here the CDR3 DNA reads TGTGCCTGGAGTGTACAACTAGCGGGCTACAATGAGCAGTTCTTC. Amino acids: CAWSVQLAGYNEQFF. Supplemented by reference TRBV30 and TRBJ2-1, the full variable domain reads SQTIHQWPATLVQPVGSPLSLECTVEGTSNPNLYWYRQAAGRGLQLLFYSVGIGQISSEVPQNLSASRPQDRQFILSSKKLLLSDSGFYLCAWSVQLAGYNEQFFGPGTRLTVL.

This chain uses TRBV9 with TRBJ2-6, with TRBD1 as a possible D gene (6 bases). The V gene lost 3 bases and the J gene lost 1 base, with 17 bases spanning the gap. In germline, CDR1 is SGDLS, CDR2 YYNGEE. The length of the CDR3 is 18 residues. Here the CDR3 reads CASSAYAGARSGANVLTF. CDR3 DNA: TGTGCCAGCAGCGCATATGCAGGGGCCCGGTCTGGGGCCAACGTCCTGACTTTC. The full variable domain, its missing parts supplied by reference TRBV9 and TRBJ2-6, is DSGVTQTPKHLITATGQRVTLRCSPRSGDLSVYWYQQSLDQGLQFLIQYYNGEERAKGNILERFSAQQFPDLHSELNLSSLELGDSALYFCASSAYAGARSGANVLTFGAGSRLTVL.

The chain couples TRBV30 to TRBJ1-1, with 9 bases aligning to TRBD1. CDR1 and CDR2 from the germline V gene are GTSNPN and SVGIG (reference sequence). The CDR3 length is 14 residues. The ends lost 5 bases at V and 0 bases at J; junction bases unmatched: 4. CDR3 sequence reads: CAWETGGLNTEAFF. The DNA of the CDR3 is TGTGCCTGGGAAACAGGGGGCTTGAACACTGAAGCTTTCTTT.

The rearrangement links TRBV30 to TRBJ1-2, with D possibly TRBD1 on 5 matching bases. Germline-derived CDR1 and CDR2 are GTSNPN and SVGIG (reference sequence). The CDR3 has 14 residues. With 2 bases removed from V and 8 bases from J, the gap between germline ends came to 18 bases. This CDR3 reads CAWSPGGAMHGYTF. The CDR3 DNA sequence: TGTGCCTGGAGTCCGGGAGGGGCTATGCACGGCTACACCTTC. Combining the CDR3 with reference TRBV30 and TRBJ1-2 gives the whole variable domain SQTIHQWPATLVQPVGSPLSLECTVEGTSNPNLYWYRQAAGRGLQLLFYSVGIGQISSEVPQNLSASRPQDRQFILSSKKLLLSDSGFYLCAWSPGGAMHGYTFGSGTRLTVV.